This T cell receptor (beta chain) was retrieved from a study of T cell responses to AZD1222 COVID-19 vaccine. General study points: Donor demographics were predominantly white British with a female majority; clonal diversity may be underestimated. Only after the peak T cell response were repertoires sampled.

With regard to this clone: Its antigen is undetermined.

CDR3 length: 17 residues. Germline CDR1 reads LNHNV; CDR2 reads YYDKDF (reference sequence). The V and J ends lost 0 bases and 3 bases, in that order; junction bases with no gene match: 5. Clones were sequenced by immunoSEQ multiplex PCR, and TCRdb holds only the in-frame ones, with some missing. The sample lists about 120,000 clones, 85% to 90% occurring once. J is TRBJ2-2 and V is TRBV15; TRBD2 aligns across 9 bases. The sample here was peripheral blood, taken on day 0 of AZD1222 vaccination. The clonotype comes from an adult in good health. This CDR3 reads CATSRDELAGYTGELFF. As DNA, the CDR3 is TGTGCCACCAGCAGAGATGAACTAGCGGGTTACACCGGGGAGCTGTTTTTT.